The source of this T cell receptor beta chain is a study of T cells in women clearing cervical HPV infection. Points from the study as a whole: TRBV6-7 relative abundance averaged approximately 0.11% in cases and approximately 0.15% in controls. Timing of associations relative to infection is unclear; T-cell subsets were not isolated.

A remark on this clone: Its cognate antigen is unknown. The read halts 3 residues ahead of the CDR3 end, with the missing end drawn from the germline J gene.

Dot-blot hybridization genotyped cervical HPV amplified with MY09/MY11 PCR. From germline, CDR1 is DFQATT and CDR2 SNEGSKA (reference sequence). The V segment lost 6 bases and the J segment 3 bases; nucleotides outside the gene matches: 5. This CDR3 comprises 13 residues. Genomic DNA, averaging roughly 1,200 ng per sample, yielded TCR beta CDR3 via immunoSEQ. This table comes from immunoSEQ multiplex PCR, and its TCRdb copy is limited to in-frame clones, with some not included. Found here are tens of thousands of clones; the top ten clones hold around 10%. This chain links TRBV20-1 with TRBJ2-4; TRBD2 matches at 7 bases. Sequencing input: blood buffy coat. The clonotype was recovered from a woman aged 18 to 75 with a cervical HPV16 infection that either progressed to CIN3+ or cleared (not recorded which). The sequenced CDR3 bases are TGCAGTGCCTCAAGGACTAGCAAAAACATT. This encodes CSASRTSKNI. The entire CDR3 sequence reads CSASRTSKNIQYF.